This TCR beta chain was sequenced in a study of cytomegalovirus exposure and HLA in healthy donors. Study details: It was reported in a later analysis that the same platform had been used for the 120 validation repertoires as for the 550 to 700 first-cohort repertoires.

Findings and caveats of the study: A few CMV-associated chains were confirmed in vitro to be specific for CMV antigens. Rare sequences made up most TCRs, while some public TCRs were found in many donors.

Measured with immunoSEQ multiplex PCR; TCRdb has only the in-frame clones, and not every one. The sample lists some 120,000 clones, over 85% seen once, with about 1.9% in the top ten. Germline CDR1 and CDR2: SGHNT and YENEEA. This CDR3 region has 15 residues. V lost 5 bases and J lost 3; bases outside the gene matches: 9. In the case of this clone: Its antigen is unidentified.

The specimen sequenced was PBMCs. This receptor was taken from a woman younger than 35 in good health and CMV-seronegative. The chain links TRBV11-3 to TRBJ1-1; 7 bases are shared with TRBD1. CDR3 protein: CASSPRTGYDTEAFF. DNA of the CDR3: TGTGCCAGCAGCCCACGGACAGGATATGACACTGAAGCTTTCTTT.